These 2 T cell receptor beta chains share one sample of origin, sequenced in a study of cytomegalovirus exposure and HLA in healthy donors. PCR primers comprised 60 Vbeta and 13 Jbeta primers. Profiling relied on immunoSEQ multiplex PCR, and the TCRdb table lists in-frame clones only, not all of them. Of under 130,000 clones listed, over 75% are singletons. Sequencing was performed on PBMCs. The receptors come from a man in his thirties or forties in good health and CMV-seropositive.

This clone was observed a few times. J is TRBJ2-5 and V is TRBV5-4, with D tentatively TRBD1 (6 bases). Trimming left V 2 bases short and J 5 bases short, with 13 bases between. This CDR3 comprises 14 residues. The germline V gene has CDR1 SGHNT and CDR2 YYREEE (reference sequence). In nucleotides, the CDR3 is TGTGCCAGCAGCTTATCAGGGGTTGGGGAGACCCAGTACTTC. Translating gives CASSLSGVGETQYF.

This chain connects TRBV2 to TRBJ1-2; the D is unclear. The CDR3 covers 13 residues. V gave up 5 bases and J gave up 4 bases, with 11 bases separating them. Germline CDR1 SNHLY, CDR2 FYNNEI. CDR3 DNA: TGTGCCAGCAGTTCGCAGGAGGTCTATGGCTACACCTTC. Translation gives CASSSQEVYGYTF.